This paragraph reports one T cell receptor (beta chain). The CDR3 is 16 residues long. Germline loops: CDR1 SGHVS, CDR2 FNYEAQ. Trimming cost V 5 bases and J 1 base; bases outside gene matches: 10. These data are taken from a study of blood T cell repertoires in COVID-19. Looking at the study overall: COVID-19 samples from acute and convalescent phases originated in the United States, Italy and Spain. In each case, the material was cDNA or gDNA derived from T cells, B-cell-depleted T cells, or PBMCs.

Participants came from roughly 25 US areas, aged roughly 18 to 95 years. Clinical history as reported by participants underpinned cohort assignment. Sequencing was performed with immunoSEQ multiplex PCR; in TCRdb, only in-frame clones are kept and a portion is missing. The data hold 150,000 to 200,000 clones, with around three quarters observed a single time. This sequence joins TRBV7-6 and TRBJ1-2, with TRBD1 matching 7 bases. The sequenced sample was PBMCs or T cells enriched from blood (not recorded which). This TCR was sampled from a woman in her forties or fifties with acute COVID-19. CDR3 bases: TGTGCCAGCAGCCGAACGGGACAGCCATTTAACTATGGCTACACCTTC. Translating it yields CASSRTGQPFNYGYTF.